The rows below give T cell receptor beta chains drawn from one sample of a study of shared clonotypes between healthy human individuals. TCRdb keeps only in-frame clones here, not all; method: immunoSEQ multiplex PCR. The sample carries more than 2 million clones, over 85% recorded once. Sequencing was carried out using naive CD8+ T cells sorted from blood. The receptors originated from a man aged 18 to 30 in good health. Both conserved end residues are part of each CDR3. D genes are given only for firm matches. Part of the rows lack a size; the others show once, few, many or a class for expanded clones.

j_gene: TRBJ1-2
abundance: once
d_gene: NA
v_gene: TRBV6-5
CDR3aa: CASTPGHGYTF
CDR3nt: TGTGCCAGCACGCCGGGCCATGGCTACACCTTC

j_gene: TRBJ1-6
abundance: NA
d_gene: TRBD1
v_gene: TRBV15
CDR3aa: CATSAPGQGLNSPLHF
CDR3nt: TGTGCCACCAGTGCCCCGGGACAGGGGTTGAATTCACCCCTCCACTTT

j_gene: TRBJ2-1
abundance: NA
d_gene: NA
v_gene: TRBV30
CDR3aa: CAWSAGVGEWVNEQFF
CDR3nt: TGTGCCTGGAGCGCCGGGGTGGGGGAGTGGGTCAATGAGCAGTTCTTC

j_gene: TRBJ1-4
abundance: NA
d_gene: NA
v_gene: TRBV4-3
CDR3aa: CASSRLTPDFWGNEKLFF
CDR3nt: TGCGCCAGCAGCCGCCTCACCCCGGATTTTTGGGGTAATGAAAAACTGTTTTTT

j_gene: TRBJ2-7
abundance: NA
d_gene: NA
v_gene: TRBV7-9
CDR3aa: CASSSTENVYEQYF
CDR3nt: TGTGCCAGCAGCTCGACAGAAAATGTCTACGAGCAGTACTTC

j_gene: TRBJ1-4
abundance: NA
d_gene: NA
v_gene: TRBV4-3
CDR3aa: CASSQVSNEKLFF
CDR3nt: TGCGCCAGCAGCCAAGTATCTAATGAAAAACTGTTTTTT

j_gene: TRBJ2-7
abundance: NA
d_gene: NA
v_gene: TRBV5-1
CDR3aa: CASRFRAGVLDEQYF
CDR3nt: TGCGCCAGTAGGTTCAGGGCAGGGGTGTTGGACGAGCAGTACTTC

j_gene: TRBJ2-5
abundance: once
d_gene: TRBD2
v_gene: TRBV4-1
CDR3aa: CASSHAGLAGEREQYF
CDR3nt: TGCGCCAGCAGCCACGCGGGACTAGCGGGAGAGAGAGAGCAGTACTTC

j_gene: TRBJ2-7
abundance: NA
d_gene: NA
v_gene: TRBV11-3
CDR3aa: CASSLGEGFEQYF
CDR3nt: TGTGCCAGCAGCTTGGGCGAGGGGTTCGAGCAGTACTTC

j_gene: TRBJ2-7
abundance: NA
d_gene: NA
v_gene: TRBV27
CDR3aa: CASSLHRDISFYEQYF
CDR3nt: TGTGCCAGCAGTTTACACCGGGACATTTCCTTCTACGAGCAGTACTTC

j_gene: TRBJ2-7
abundance: NA
d_gene: NA
v_gene: TRBV11-2
CDR3aa: CASSFGQPYEQYF
CDR3nt: TGTGCCAGCAGCTTCGGACAGCCCTACGAGCAGTACTTC

j_gene: TRBJ2-5
abundance: NA
d_gene: NA
v_gene: TRBV21-1
CDR3aa: CASSKPHGQIRETQYF
CDR3nt: TGTGCCAGCAGCAAACCCCATGGGCAGATACGAGAGACCCAGTACTTC

j_gene: TRBJ1-3
abundance: NA
d_gene: NA
v_gene: TRBV30
CDR3aa: CAWSLEAGNTIYF
CDR3nt: TGTGCCTGGAGTTTAGAGGCTGGAAACACCATATATTTT

j_gene: TRBJ2-7
abundance: NA
d_gene: NA
v_gene: TRBV6-5
CDR3aa: CASSYYRGDEQYF
CDR3nt: TGTGCCAGCAGTTATTACCGGGGAGACGAGCAGTACTTC

j_gene: TRBJ2-2
abundance: NA
d_gene: NA
v_gene: TRBV7-6
CDR3aa: CASSLYQSTGELFF
CDR3nt: TGTGCCAGCAGCTTATATCAGAGCACCGGGGAGCTGTTTTTT

j_gene: TRBJ1-3
abundance: NA
d_gene: NA
v_gene: TRBV5-6
CDR3aa: CASSKDGNTIYF
CDR3nt: TGTGCCAGCAGTAAGGACGGAAACACCATATATTTT

j_gene: TRBJ2-2
abundance: NA
d_gene: TRBD2
v_gene: TRBV11-2
CDR3aa: CASSLDPLAGGPTGELFF
CDR3nt: TGTGCCAGCAGCTTAGACCCACTAGCGGGGGGGCCCACCGGGGAGCTGTTTTTT

j_gene: TRBJ2-7
abundance: NA
d_gene: NA
v_gene: TRBV2
CDR3aa: CASSGQGIGKGLRYEQYF
CDR3nt: TGTGCCAGCAGTGGTCAGGGTATTGGTAAGGGCTTGCGGTACGAGCAGTACTTC

j_gene: TRBJ2-5
abundance: NA
d_gene: NA
v_gene: TRBV11-2
CDR3aa: CASSLLEVNRAQETQYF
CDR3nt: TGTGCCAGCAGCTTATTGGAGGTGAACAGGGCTCAAGAGACCCAGTACTTC

j_gene: TRBJ2-3
abundance: NA
d_gene: TRBD1
v_gene: TRBV9
CDR3aa: CASSWTGVSDTQYF
CDR3nt: TGTGCCAGCAGCTGGACAGGGGTATCAGATACGCAGTATTTT

j_gene: TRBJ1-5
abundance: NA
d_gene: NA
v_gene: TRBV27
CDR3aa: CASRASAGSNQPQHF
CDR3nt: TGTGCCAGCAGGGCATCGGCGGGGAGCAATCAGCCCCAGCATTTT

j_gene: TRBJ1-4
abundance: NA
d_gene: NA
v_gene: TRBV23-1
CDR3aa: CASVNLTREKLFF
CDR3nt: TGCGCCAGCGTTAACCTTACGCGGGAAAAACTGTTTTTT